This entry is about one T cell receptor (beta chain). Its antigen remains unidentified. TCRdb independently ran MiXCR on the reads; one entry per CDR3 protein. The repertoire holds fewer than 900,000 distinct CDR3 sequences, about 29% seen once, with about 12% in the top ten. These data are taken from a study of T cell repertoires in cytomegalovirus infection. Germline CDR1 SGHKS, CDR2 YYEKEE (reference sequence). The CDR3 sequence is 14 residues long. V lost 2 bases, J lost 0 bases, and 9 bases lay in between. Study-wide points: The cumulative frequency of public TCR beta families distinguished individuals who carried CMV together with the relevant HLA.

The chain employs TRBV5-5 and TRBJ2-7; D not certain. The starting material was cultured CD8+ T cells from PBMCs, obtained from culture after CMV antigen stimulation. The receptor comes from a human donor in good health (CMV status not recorded). Some clones in this sample may be carry-over from other donors' samples. The CDR3 spells CASSFGGVSYEQYV. The CDR3 nucleotides are TGTGCCAGCAGCTTCGGTGGGGTCTCCTACGAGCAGTACGTC.